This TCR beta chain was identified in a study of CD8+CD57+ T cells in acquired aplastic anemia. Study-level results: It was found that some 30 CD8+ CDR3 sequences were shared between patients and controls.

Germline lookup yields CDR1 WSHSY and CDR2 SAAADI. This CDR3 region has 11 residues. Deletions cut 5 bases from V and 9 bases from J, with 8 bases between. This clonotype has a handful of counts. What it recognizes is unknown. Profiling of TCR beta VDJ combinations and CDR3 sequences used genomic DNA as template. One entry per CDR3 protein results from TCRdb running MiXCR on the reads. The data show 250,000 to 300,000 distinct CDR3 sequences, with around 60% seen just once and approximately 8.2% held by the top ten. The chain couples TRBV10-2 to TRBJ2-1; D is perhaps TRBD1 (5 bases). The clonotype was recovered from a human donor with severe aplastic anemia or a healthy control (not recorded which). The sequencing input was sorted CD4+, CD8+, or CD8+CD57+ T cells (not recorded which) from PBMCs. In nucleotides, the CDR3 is TGCGCCAGCAGTCCTAGGGGTGAGCAGTTCTTC. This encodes CASSPRGEQFF.